What follows are 23 T cell receptor beta chains derived from one specimen sequenced in a study of blood T cells in healthy people across ages. Sample-barcoded 5' priming and a J-beta primer mix drove a second PCR of about 7 to 12 cycles. TCRdb reprocessed the 5' RACE reads via MiXCR and lists one record per CDR3 protein. Of more than 1.4 million distinct CDR3 sequences in the sample, about 40% were seen once. Material: blood. These TCRs come from a woman aged 18-29 years in good health.

This clonotype was detected a few times. The rearrangement uses TRBV4-1 and TRBJ2-1; perhaps TRBD2 as D (5 bases). From germline, CDR1 is MGHRA and CDR2 YSYEKL. The CDR3 has 14 amino acids. The V end lost 4 bases, the J end lost 1 base, and 8 bases lay between the germline ends. CDR3 bases: TGCGCCAGCAGCCCAGCGGAATCCTACAATGAGCAGTTCTTC. Amino acid sequence: CASSPAESYNEQFF.

A few counts support this clonotype. The gene calls are TRBV7-9 and TRBJ2-4, with 8 bases that match TRBD1. This CDR3 is built from 15 residues. Germline V gene data show CDR1 as SEHNR and CDR2 as FQNEAQ (reference sequence). With 5 bases clipped from V and 2 bases from J, the junction kept 5 bases outside the gene matches. The CDR3 is CASSPRDRTKNIQYF. CDR3 DNA sequence: TGTGCCAGCAGCCCCCGGGACAGGACCAAAAACATTCAGTACTTC.

CDR3 loop: CSARDNLNTEAFF. CDR3 nucleotides: TGCAGTGCTAGAGACAACCTGAACACTGAAGCTTTCTTT. The gene calls are TRBV20-1 and TRBJ1-1; unclear D gene. V was shortened by 0 bases and J by 0 bases, with 5 bases between the two germline ends. The CDR3 covers 13 residues. Germline lookup yields CDR1 DFQATT and CDR2 SNEGSKA (reference sequence).

The J gene is TRBJ2-1, the V gene TRBV5-1; D unclear. With 0 bases removed from V and 0 bases from J, the gap between germline ends came to 10 bases. From germline, CDR1 is SGHRS and CDR2 YFSETQ. The CDR3 is made up of 16 amino acids. This CDR3 is CASSLASSSSYNEQFF. CDR3 coding DNA: TGCGCCAGCAGCTTGGCCTCGTCGAGCTCCTACAATGAGCAGTTCTTC. The full variable domain, completed using reference TRBV5-1 and TRBJ2-1, is KAGVTQTPRYLIKTRGQQVTLSCSPISGHRSVSWYQQTPGQGLQFLFEYFSETQRNKGNFPGRFSGRQFSNSRSEMNVSTLELGDSALYLCASSLASSSSYNEQFFGPGTRLTVL.

This clonotype appeared a few times. The CDR3 protein is CAIGLAGVDEQFF. The DNA of the CDR3 is TGTGCCATCGGGCTAGCGGGGGTCGATGAGCAGTTCTTC. The chain is built from TRBV10-3 and TRBJ2-1; 10 bases agree with TRBD2. Germline CDR1 is ENHRY and CDR2 is SYGVKD. Trimming took 8 bases from V and 8 from J; bases not matched to a gene: 6. CDR3 length equals 13 residues.

This clonotype was seen only once. The chain has TRBV24-1 and TRBJ2-7; TRBD2 agrees at 10 bases. Germline CDR1 KGHDR, CDR2 SFDVKD. V lost 4 bases to trimming and J lost 5 bases; unmatched junction nucleotides: 7. The CDR3 runs 15 residues. The CDR3 DNA reads as TGTGCCACCAGTGACTCCTCTAGCGGGAGCCACGAGCAGTACTTC. Its translation: CATSDSSSGSHEQYF.

This chain joins TRBV20-1 and TRBJ2-4, with 11 bases matching TRBD1. The CDR3 spans 14 residues. The junction had 7 bases not matched to a gene; V was cut back by 4 bases and J by 8 bases. CDR1 is DFQATT, CDR2 SNEGSKA, per germline (reference sequence). The CDR3 nucleotides read TGCAGTGCTAACGGACAGGGGGCCGAGGACATTCAGTACTTC. Translated, it gives CSANGQGAEDIQYF.

The V and J genes are TRBV20-1 and TRBJ1-2; D ambiguous. This CDR3 region has 11 residues. Trimming left V 6 bases short and J 3 bases short, with 8 bases between. Germline CDR1 reads DFQATT; CDR2 reads SNEGSKA (reference sequence). The CDR3 sequence is CSAGNDYGYTF. The CDR3 DNA sequence: TGCAGTGCCGGTAACGACTATGGCTACACCTTC.

This clonotype was counted a few times. The chain combines TRBV2 with TRBJ2-3; D possibly corresponds to TRBD2 (5 bases). Germline CDR1 reads SNHLY; CDR2 reads FYNNEI. Trimming cost V 5 bases and J 5 bases, with 20 bases left between them. This CDR3 comprises 16 residues. The CDR3 protein is CASSFARPEAGDTQYF. The CDR3, as DNA: TGTGCCAGCAGTTTCGCCAGACCGGAGGCGGGAGATACGCAGTATTTT.

This clonotype was seen more than once but under ten times. V is TRBV10-3 and J is TRBJ2-1; unclear D gene. This CDR3 has 12 amino acids. CDR1 is ENHRY and CDR2 is SYGVKD in the germline V gene. Between the trimmed V and J ends, which lost 4 bases and 10 bases, there was a span of 11 bases. The CDR3 DNA reads TGTGCCATCAGTGCGGTGGGCTCGGAGCAGTTCTTC. It is translated as CAISAVGSEQFF.

This chain uses TRBV13 with TRBJ2-3, with D possibly called TRBD1 or TRBD2 (6 bases each). The length of the CDR3 is 15 residues. From germline, CDR1 is PRHDT and CDR2 FYEKMQ (reference sequence). V was clipped by 4 bases and J by 2 bases, with 13 bases between them. The chain's CDR3 is CASSYWGDTTDTQYF. As DNA, the CDR3 is TGTGCCAGCAGCTATTGGGGGGACACCACAGATACGCAGTATTTT.

This chain joins TRBV9 and TRBJ2-2, with 10 bases lining up with TRBD1. CDR1 and CDR2 (germline): SGDLS, YYNGEE. The CDR3 is 18 amino acids. J gave up 6 bases and V 2 bases, and 13 bases lay outside the gene matches. The CDR3 coding sequence is TGTGCCAGCAGCGTGTCTCGAGGACAGGGGGGGAGCTCCGGGGAGCTGTTTTTT. The encoded protein is CASSVSRGQGGSSGELFF.

This chain uses TRBV5-1 with TRBJ2-3; D uncertain. The V gene lost 10 bases and the J gene lost 0 bases, with 12 bases spanning the gap. Per the germline V gene, CDR1 is SGHRS and CDR2 is YFSETQ. The CDR3 covers 13 residues. CDR3 nucleotide sequence: TGCGCCGCTGTCGACCCTAGCACAGATACGCAGTATTTT. Translation gives CAAVDPSTDTQYF.

This chain uses TRBV7-8 with TRBJ2-7, with D uncertain. With 5 bases removed from V and 3 bases from J, the gap between germline ends came to 11 bases. Germline assignment: CDR1 SGHVS and CDR2 FQNEAQ. CDR3 size: 13 residues. The chain's CDR3 is CASSQTMVYEQYF. The DNA of the CDR3 is TGTGCCAGCAGCCAAACAATGGTCTACGAGCAGTACTTC.

The sample holds a few counts of this clonotype. CDR3 sequence: CASRAHHGRVDTEAFF. CDR3 in DNA: TGTGCCAGCAGGGCTCACCACGGCAGGGTGGACACTGAAGCTTTCTTT. V and J are TRBV6-6 and TRBJ1-1; TRBD1 might be the D (5 bases). The germline gives CDR1 MNHNY, CDR2 SVGAGI (reference sequence). The CDR3 covers 16 residues. With 6 bases removed from V and 3 bases from J, the gap between germline ends came to 20 bases.

The chain combines TRBV29-1 with TRBJ2-1; the match to TRBD1 covers 7 bases. Germline V gene data show CDR1 as SQVTM and CDR2 as ANQGSEA. CDR3 length: 14 amino acids. The V segment lost 6 bases and the J segment 5 bases; nucleotides outside the gene matches: 10. This CDR3 is CSVSTGTENNEQFF. The CDR3 DNA sequence: TGCAGCGTCTCCACCGGGACAGAAAACAATGAGCAGTTCTTC.

The chain carries TRBV12-3 or TRBV12-4 and TRBJ2-4, with TRBD2 as a possible D gene (6 bases). Trimming removed 1 base from V and 8 bases from J, with 15 bases in between. The CDR3 contains 15 residues. The CDR3 loop reads CASSLEVLASYIQYF. The CDR3 region has the DNA TGTGCCAGCAGTTTAGAGGTACTAGCTTCTTACATTCAGTACTTC.

This clonotype was detected ten times or more. The J gene is TRBJ1-2, the V gene TRBV7-6; TRBD1 agrees at 7 bases. J gave up 4 bases and V 4 bases, and 6 bases lay outside the gene matches. CDR3 size: 14 residues. Per germline, CDR1 SGHVS and CDR2 FNYEAQ. CDR3 in DNA: TGTGCCAGCAGCTCAGGACAGGCGGGCTATGGCTACACCTTC. It specifies CASSSGQAGYGYTF.

V is TRBV29-1 and J is TRBJ2-4; TRBD1 or TRBD2 may be the D gene (5 bases each). The last part of the DNA fits TRBJ2-7 better; the J call may be wrong. The germline gives CDR1 SQVTM, CDR2 ANQGSEA. This CDR3 region has 13 residues. In DNA, the CDR3 is TGCAGCGGAGCCGGGACGGACCCCTACGAGCAGTACTTC. Translated, it gives CSGAGTDPYEQYF.

This clonotype was counted only a few times. The chain recombines TRBV5-1 with TRBJ2-1, with D unresolved. Germline CDR1 is SGHRS and CDR2 is YFSETQ. The CDR3 extends over 13 amino acids. Trimming cost V 7 bases and J 2 bases, with 10 bases left between them. The CDR3 region is CASGALAYNEQFF. The DNA of the CDR3 is TGCGCCAGCGGTGCCCTAGCCTACAATGAGCAGTTCTTC.

This clonotype was recorded at least ten times. The J gene is TRBJ2-3, the V gene TRBV29-1, with no clear D. This CDR3 contains 12 residues. CDR1 is SQVTM, CDR2 ANQGSEA, per germline. Trimming cost V 4 bases and J 0 bases, with 5 bases left between them. For the CDR3, the DNA is TGCAGCGTTGGGGCGAGCACAGATACGCAGTATTTT. It yields the protein CSVGASTDTQYF.

This clonotype was seen more than once but under ten times. A read error is likely here: a far larger clone is one base away. The chain links TRBV10-3 to TRBJ2-1, with no clear D. V lost 6 bases, J lost 6 bases, and 6 bases lay in between. From germline, CDR1 is ENHRY and CDR2 SYGVKD. The CDR3 runs to 11 residues. The CDR3 DNA reads TGTGCCATCAGCTTAGGCAATGAGCAGTTCTTC. Amino acid sequence: CAISLGNEQFF.

The genes are TRBV10-1 and TRBJ2-1; 7 bases align to TRBD1. Germline V gives CDR1 WNHNN, CDR2 SYGVQD (reference sequence). This CDR3 is 14 amino acids long. V lost 6 bases, J lost 4 bases, and 6 bases stayed unmatched. The CDR3 sequence is CASSTGQVYNEQFF. In DNA, the CDR3 is TGCGCCAGCAGCACAGGACAGGTTTACAATGAGCAGTTCTTC.